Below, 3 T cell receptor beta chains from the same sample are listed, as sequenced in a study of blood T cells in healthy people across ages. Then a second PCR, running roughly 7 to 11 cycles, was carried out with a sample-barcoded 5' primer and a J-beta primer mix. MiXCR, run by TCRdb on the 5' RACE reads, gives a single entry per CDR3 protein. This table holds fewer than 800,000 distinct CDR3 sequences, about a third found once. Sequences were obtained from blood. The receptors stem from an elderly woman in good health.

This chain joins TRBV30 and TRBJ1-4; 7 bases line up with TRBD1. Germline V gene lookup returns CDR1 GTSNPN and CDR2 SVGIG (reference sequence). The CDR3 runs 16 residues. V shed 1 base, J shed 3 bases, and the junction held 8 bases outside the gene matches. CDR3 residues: CAWSAFRQGSNEKLFF. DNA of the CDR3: TGTGCCTGGAGTGCCTTTCGACAGGGCTCTAATGAAAAACTGTTTTTT.

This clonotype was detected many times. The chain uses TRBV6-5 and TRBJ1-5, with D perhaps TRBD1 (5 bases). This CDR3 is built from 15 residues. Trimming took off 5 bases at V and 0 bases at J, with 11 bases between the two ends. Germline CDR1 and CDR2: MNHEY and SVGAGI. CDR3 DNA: TGTGCCAGCAGTAACGGGGGGAATAGCAATCAGCCCCAGCATTTT. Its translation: CASSNGGNSNQPQHF.

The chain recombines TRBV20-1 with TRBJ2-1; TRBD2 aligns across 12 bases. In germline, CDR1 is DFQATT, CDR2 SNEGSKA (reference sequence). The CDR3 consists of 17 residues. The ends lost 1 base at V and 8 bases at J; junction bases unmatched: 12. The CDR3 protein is CSARVPPSGGALDEQFF. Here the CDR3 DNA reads TGCAGTGCTAGAGTCCCGCCTAGCGGGGGGGCGTTGGATGAGCAGTTCTTC.